Presented here are 9 T cell receptor beta chains from one specimen sequenced in a study of T cell repertoires in cytomegalovirus infection. The antigens for these receptors are not known. From the reads, TCRdb called clonotypes with MiXCR, one entry per CDR3 protein. This sample yields roughly 730,000 distinct CDR3 sequences, of which about 30% are seen a single time; roughly 20% belongs to the top ten. The material was cultured PBMCs, obtained from culture after CMV antigen stimulation. The receptors come from a human donor in good health (CMV status not recorded). Some clones in this sample may be carry-over from other donors' samples.

Many counts were recorded for this clonotype. The chain recombines TRBV7-2 with TRBJ2-1; 7 nucleotides line up with TRBD2. The CDR3 is 14 residues long. Trimming cost V 0 bases and J 8 bases; bases outside gene matches: 4. The germline CDR1 and CDR2 sequences are SGHTA and FQGNSA. CDR3: CASSLAGGPYEQFF. CDR3 DNA: TGTGCCAGCAGCTTAGCGGGAGGGCCTTATGAGCAGTTCTTC.

In this sample, this clonotype turned up once. This rearrangement joins TRBV18 to TRBJ2-3; 8 bases align to TRBD2. Germline loops: CDR1 KGHSH, CDR2 LQKENI. This CDR3 is built from 15 residues. With V trimmed by 3 bases and J by 4 bases, 6 bases remained unmatched. Here the CDR3 reads CASSPGAGAADTQYF. CDR3 coding DNA: TGTGCCAGCTCACCGGGAGCGGGAGCGGCAGATACGCAGTATTTT. Full variable domain (outside the CDR3, taken from reference TRBV18 and TRBJ2-3): NAGVMQNPRHLVRRRGQEARLRCSPMKGHSHVYWYRQLPEEGLKFMVYLQKENIIDESGMPKERFSAEFPKEGPSILRIQQVVRGDSAAYFCASSPGAGAADTQYFGPGTRLTVL.

The V gene is TRBV7-8, the J gene TRBJ1-5, with 7 bases aligning to TRBD1. Germline V gene data show CDR1 as SGHVS and CDR2 as FQNEAQ. V shed 5 bases and J 3 bases; nucleotides not matched to a gene: 22. The CDR3 is made up of 20 amino acids. The CDR3 here is CASSVLSRVEGQPYNQPQHF. The CDR3 DNA reads as TGTGCCAGCAGCGTCCTTTCCCGAGTGGAGGGACAGCCCTACAATCAGCCCCAGCATTTT. The variable domain in full, completed from reference TRBV7-8 and TRBJ1-5, reads GAGVSQSPRYKVAKRGQDVALRCDPISGHVSLFWYQQALGQGPEFLTYFQNEAQLDKSGLPSDRFFAERPEGSVSTLKIQRTQQEDSAVYLCASSVLSRVEGQPYNQPQHFGDGTRLSIL.

A few counts support this clonotype. The chain employs TRBV5-1 and TRBJ2-3; 7 positions agree with TRBD1. J gave up 7 bases and V 0 bases, and 5 bases lay outside the gene matches. Germline loops: CDR1 SGHRS, CDR2 YFSETQ. This CDR3 contains 14 residues. CDR3 region: CASSLGQGLNTQYF. DNA of the CDR3: TGCGCCAGCAGCTTGGGACAGGGCCTAAATACGCAGTATTTT.

This sequence joins TRBV7-2 and TRBJ2-2, with a tentative D call TRBD2 (7 bases). The CDR3 length is 18 residues. V was shortened by 5 bases and J by 2 bases, with 21 bases between the two germline ends. Germline V gene sequence: CDR1 SGHTA, CDR2 FQGNSA. CDR3 nucleotides: TGTGCCAGCAGCCTCAGGCGCCTGCGGGGGCCTAACACCGGGGAGCTGTTTTTT. Its translation is CASSLRRLRGPNTGELFF.

This clonotype came up many times. V usage is TRBV7-2 and J usage is TRBJ2-1; D possibly corresponds to TRBD2 (5 bases). V shed 6 bases and J shed 0 bases, with 18 bases lying between them. Germline V gene sequence: CDR1 SGHTA, CDR2 FQGNSA. The CDR3 is made up of 17 amino acids. The CDR3 is CASSHRASGSSYNEQFF. The CDR3 DNA sequence: TGTGCCAGCAGTCACCGGGCCAGCGGAAGCTCCTACAATGAGCAGTTCTTC.

The V call is TRBV4-1, the J call TRBJ2-1; a weak D match, TRBD2 (6 bases). The CDR3 consists of 15 residues. CDR1 and CDR2 (germline): MGHRA, YSYEKL. Between the trimmed V and J ends, which lost 1 base and 2 bases, there was a span of 9 bases. As DNA, the CDR3 is TGCGCCAGCAGCCAAGCGGGACTCACCTACAATGAGCAGTTCTTC. The encoded protein is CASSQAGLTYNEQFF.

This clonotype was seen more than once but under ten times. CDR3 sequence (DNA): TGTGCCAGCAGCCAGTTGTCGGACAAGCATTTCCAAGCTTTCTTT. Amino acids: CASSQLSDKHFQAFF. V usage is TRBV7-9 and J usage is TRBJ1-1, with D possibly TRBD1 on 5 matching bases. V was clipped by 5 bases and J by 9 bases, with 22 bases between them. Germline assignment: CDR1 SEHNR and CDR2 FQNEAQ (reference sequence). There are 15 residues in the CDR3.

This clonotype has only a few counts. The rearrangement uses TRBV11-2 and TRBJ2-1; D could derive from TRBD1 or TRBD2 (5 bases each). Germline V lookup: CDR1 SGHAT, CDR2 FQNNGV. V lost 5 bases, J lost 3 bases, and 14 bases lay in between. This CDR3 spans 15 amino acids. The CDR3 loop reads CASSNVGTGYNEQFF. For the CDR3, the DNA is TGTGCCAGCAGCAACGTCGGGACGGGCTACAATGAGCAGTTCTTC.